This T cell receptor (beta chain) comes out of a study of cytomegalovirus exposure and HLA in healthy donors. Notes on the study in general: Association of a missense DCLRE1C variant with TCR beta V- and J-gene trimming was reported in a later analysis. In presence/absence analyses, roughly uniform sequencing depth across donors was assumed.

Donors were nominally healthy when sampled, though unrecorded immune exposures were likely. The CDR3 has 12 amino acids. Trimming cost V 6 bases and J 8 bases; bases outside gene matches: 6. Germline-derived CDR1 and CDR2 are LNHDA and SQIVND (reference sequence). Concerning this clone: Antigen: not known.

Vbeta (60) and Jbeta (13) primers were used in the PCR. Measured with immunoSEQ multiplex PCR; TCRdb has only the in-frame clones, and not every one. This sample's clone table lists about 160,000 clones. The sample taken for sequencing was PBMCs. The chain is built from TRBV19 and TRBJ1-2, with 7 bases fitting TRBD1. The TCR comes from a man aged 25 to 45 in good health and CMV-seronegative. CDR3 in DNA: TGTGCCAGTAGAACTCCAGGGGGAGGCTACACCTTC. Translating it yields CASRTPGGGYTF.